The 12 T cell receptor beta chains given below trace back to one sample, sequenced in a study of shared clonotypes between healthy human individuals (dated by TCRdb to about 2020). CD8 naive samples consisted of CD45RO-negative cells that were positively selected for CCR7, yielding a CD45RA+CCR7+ population without TemRA cells. Receptors were amplified or captured by the immunoSEQ multiplex PCR assay. Drawn from immuneACCESS, this table holds only the in-frame rearrangements with V and J called that TCRdb kept. Clones are partly lost; checked studies trace under half to an unresolved V gene and leave the rest unexplained. The sample table holds hundreds of thousands of clones, of which approximately 96% were seen once. The top ten constitute less than 0.13% of the sample. Material: naive CD8+ T cells sorted from blood. The meaning of the sample's cell subset or site label: CD45RA+CCR7+. All receptors derive from a woman in her thirties in good health.

This clone was found once. J is TRBJ2-7 and V is TRBV18, with TRBD2 matching 12 bases. The CDR3 has 15 amino acids. V dropped 5 bases and J dropped 0; count of bases not matched to a gene: 2. Germline loops: CDR1 KGHSH, CDR2 LQKENI. The CDR3 sequence: CASSETSGSSYEQYF. The CDR3 DNA reads as TGTGCCAGCTCAGAGACTAGCGGGAGCTCCTACGAGCAGTACTTC. Using reference TRBV18 and TRBJ2-7 for the parts outside the CDR3, the full variable domain is NAGVMQNPRHLVRRRGQEARLRCSPMKGHSHVYWYRQLPEEGLKFMVYLQKENIIDESGMPKERFSAEFPKEGPSILRIQQVVRGDSAAYFCASSETSGSSYEQYFGPGTRLTVT.

CDR3 residues: CASSNRAMNTEAFF. The CDR3 DNA reads TGCGCCAGCAGTAACAGGGCAATGAACACTGAAGCTTTCTTT. The rearrangement links TRBV10-2 to TRBJ1-1; D may be TRBD1 (6 bases). The CDR3 extends over 14 amino acids. V dropped 5 bases and J dropped 0 bases, with 10 bases sitting between them. Germline CDR1 reads WSHSY; CDR2 reads SAAADI.

The genes are TRBV6-1 and TRBJ2-3; 10 positions agree with TRBD2. V shed 2 bases and J 2 bases; nucleotides not matched to a gene: 7. CDR3 size: 17 residues. The V gene's germline CDR1 is MNHNS and CDR2 SASEGT. The chain's CDR3 is CASSELGLAETTDTQYF. The CDR3, as DNA: TGTGCCAGCAGTGAACTCGGACTAGCGGAAACCACAGATACGCAGTATTTT.

This sequence joins TRBV4-1 and TRBJ2-3; D is perhaps TRBD2 (6 bases). CDR1 and CDR2 (germline): MGHRA, YSYEKL. This CDR3 is 15 amino acids long. V gave up 1 base and J gave up 3 bases, with 11 bases separating them. The CDR3 DNA follows: TGCGCCAGCAGCCAAGGGGGGGAAGGGACAGATACGCAGTATTTT. Translating gives CASSQGGEGTDTQYF.

This clone has more than one count but fewer than ten. The chain recombines TRBV29-1 with TRBJ1-5, with 8 bases fitting TRBD1. CDR1 is SQVTM and CDR2 is ANQGSEA in the germline V gene. The V gene end was trimmed by 7 bases and the J gene end by 7 bases; junction bases not matched to a gene: 12. This CDR3 has 14 amino acids. In nucleotides, the CDR3 is TGCAGCGCCCGGGTGACAGGGGCAGGGCAGCCCCAGCATTTT. Translated: CSARVTGAGQPQHF.

The V gene is TRBV7-2, the J gene TRBJ2-7; no definite D call. Looked up from germline, CDR1 is SGHTA and CDR2 is FQGNSA. With 1 base removed from V and 2 bases from J, the gap between germline ends came to 6 bases. The CDR3 contains 13 residues. The CDR3 nucleotides read TGTGCCAGCAGCTTAGGCTACCCCTACGAGCAGTACTTC. As protein: CASSLGYPYEQYF.

The rearrangement uses TRBV28 and TRBJ1-5; no clear D gene. The CDR3 totals 14 residues. The ends were cut back, 2 bases at V and 3 bases at J, with 8 bases in the middle. Germline V gene sequence: CDR1 MDHEN, CDR2 SYDVKM. The CDR3 region has the DNA TGTGCCAGCAGTTTAGGGGTTGTCAATCAGCCCCAGCATTTT. Translated: CASSLGVVNQPQHF.

This clone was found once. This chain links TRBV7-8 with TRBJ2-7; 7 positions agree with TRBD2. Trimming cost V 2 bases and J 0 bases; bases outside gene matches: 16. The CDR3 runs 19 residues. Germline V gene sequence: CDR1 SGHVS, CDR2 FQNEAQ. CDR3 amino acids: CASSLLGLEVWGGSYEQYF. CDR3 sequence (DNA): TGTGCCAGCAGCTTACTTGGACTAGAAGTATGGGGGGGCTCCTACGAGCAGTACTTC.

The chain couples TRBV29-1 to TRBJ2-3; D gene uncertain. The ends were cut back, 0 bases at V and 6 bases at J, with 13 bases in the middle. CDR1 SQVTM and CDR2 ANQGSEA come from the germline V gene. The CDR3 covers 14 residues. CDR3: CSVEDPLQPDTQYF. For the CDR3, the DNA is TGCAGCGTTGAAGATCCGCTCCAACCTGATACGCAGTATTTT.

The chain uses TRBV6-1 and TRBJ2-7, with 7 positions matching TRBD2. Germline lookup yields CDR1 MNHNS and CDR2 SASEGT. CDR3 length: 15 residues. V was clipped by 2 bases and J by 2 bases; unmatched bases: 6. CDR3 sequence: CASSESASGTYEQYF. As DNA, the CDR3 is TGTGCCAGCAGTGAATCGGCTAGCGGAACCTACGAGCAGTACTTC.

To note about this clone: This CDR3 is also generated by other DNA sequences in the sample. This chain links TRBV9 with TRBJ2-1; D may be TRBD2 (5 bases). The V gene's germline CDR1 is SGDLS and CDR2 YYNGEE. This CDR3 has 15 residues. Trimming stripped 0 bases from V and 4 bases from J, with 11 bases between. The CDR3 DNA is TGTGCCAGCAGCGTAGAAGAGGGCCCTTACAATGAGCAGTTCTTC. Its protein product is CASSVEEGPYNEQFF. The full variable domain, with the rest looked up from reference TRBV9 and TRBJ2-1, is DSGVTQTPKHLITATGQRVTLRCSPRSGDLSVYWYQQSLDQGLQFLIQYYNGEERAKGNILERFSAQQFPDLHSELNLSSLELGDSALYFCASSVEEGPYNEQFFGPGTRLTVL.

V gene TRBV7-9 combines with J gene TRBJ2-2, with 12 positions matching TRBD2. The CDR3 runs to 14 residues. The germline CDR1 and CDR2 sequences are SEHNR and FQNEAQ (reference sequence). The V and J ends lost 11 bases and 6 bases, in that order; junction bases with no gene match: 7. CDR3 nucleotides: TGTGCCGGGAGTGGACTAGCGGGACCCGGGGAGCTGTTTTTT. Its translation is CAGSGLAGPGELFF.